The clone carrying this TCR beta chain was found once. V was pared by 2 bases and J by 2 bases, with 13 bases between. CDR3 length equals 15 residues. Germline values: CDR1 SGHNT, CDR2 YENEEA. The sample is drawn from a study of blood T cell repertoires in COVID-19. As for the study in general: COVID-19 samples, acute and convalescent, were from the United States, Italy and Spain. PBMCs, B-cell-depleted T cells, or T cells provided the cDNA or gDNA that made up the material.

Per the study methods: Reference gene primer amplification yielded estimated nucleated cell counts. TCRdb's table, derived via immunoSEQ multiplex PCR, lists solely in-frame clones and lacks some. That table furnishes V, J and clone size, whereas the DNA furnished D and trimming. This table has under 200,000 clones, roughly 73% appearing once. Sequenced sample: peripheral blood. The V and J genes are TRBV11-3 and TRBJ2-7; D is perhaps TRBD1 (6 bases). The clonotype comes from a man aged 65 to 79 with acute or convalescent COVID-19. CDR3 nucleotides: TGTGCCAGCAGCTTAAGTCGCAGGGGAACCTACGAGCAGTACTTC. Its protein product is CASSLSRRGTYEQYF.